The next 16 T cell receptor beta chains were all read from a single sample in a study of post-analysis software for immune sequencing data. Whole-study findings and limits: TRBV segments more frequent in patients than in controls numbered roughly 5 and included TRBV5-6, TRBV5-1 and TRBV20-1.

The TCR beta cDNA libraries contained unique molecular identifiers. TCRdb independently ran MiXCR on the PCR reads; one entry per CDR3 protein. The sample includes a few hundred thousand distinct CDR3 sequences, around a third of them seen just once. Their target antigens are unknown. Sequenced: blood. The receptors come from a girl aged 10-17 years with multiple sclerosis.

In this sample, this clonotype turned up a few times. This chain links TRBV6-2 or TRBV6-3 with TRBJ2-1; D might be TRBD1 or TRBD2, each matching 6 bases. This CDR3 spans 13 amino acids. V lost 7 bases, J lost 9 bases, and 16 bases lay in between. Germline V gene sequence: CDR1 MNHEY, CDR2 SVGEGT. Written as DNA, the CDR3 is TGTGCCAGCAACCCCCGGGGGCTCAGTGAGCAGTTCTTC. This translates into CASNPRGLSEQFF.

CDR3 sequence (DNA): TGTGCCAGCAGCCCCCAAGCGGGGGGAGGGGATACGCAGTATTTT. Translated, it gives CASSPQAGGGDTQYF. This chain joins TRBV11-2 and TRBJ2-3, with TRBD2 identical over 9 bases. The V gene's germline CDR1 is SGHAT and CDR2 FQNNGV. CDR3 length: 15 amino acids. Losses at the gene ends were 5 bases for V and 6 bases for J; bases not matched to a gene: 9.

Points on this clonotype: Its ends do not fully match the called genes, so a read error is possible. V usage is TRBV28 and J usage is TRBJ1-2; 11 bases match TRBD1. The germline V gene encodes CDR1 MDHEN and CDR2 SYDVKM. CDR3 size: 18 residues. The CDR3 nucleotides read TGTGCCAGCAATTTAACTCCGGGACAGGGGGTTCATTACTATGGCTACACCTTC. Residues: CASNLTPGQGVHYYGYTF.

In this sample, this clonotype turned up a few times. Sequence at one end of the junction differs from germline and may be a read error. The J gene is TRBJ1-4, the V gene TRBV5-1; D remains unclear. The CDR3 covers 16 residues. Looked up from germline, CDR1 is SGHRS and CDR2 is YFSETQ. The chain's CDR3 is CASSLGGNSRDEKLFF. DNA of the CDR3: TGCGCCAGTAGCTTGGGAGGGAATAGCAGAGATGAAAAACTGTTTTTT.

This clonotype showed up just a few times. Germline and junction disagree at one end, which may indicate a read error. The chain is built from TRBV20-1 and TRBJ2-3, with 8 positions matching TRBD2. The CDR3 length is 13 residues. Germline V gives CDR1 DFQATT, CDR2 SNEGSKA (reference sequence). CDR3 protein: CSATGGRTDMQYF. The CDR3 DNA reads TGCAGTGCCACGGGGGGGCGGACAGATATGCAGTATTTT.

The chain is built from TRBV29-1 and TRBJ1-5; D not certain. Trimming shortened V by 6 bases and J by 1 base, and 13 bases separated the two germline ends. The CDR3 runs to 14 residues. From germline, CDR1 is SQVTM and CDR2 ANQGSEA. Here the CDR3 DNA reads TGCAGCGTGGGCTTGGGCGGGAGCAATCAGCCCCAGCATTTT. This gives the protein CSVGLGGSNQPQHF.

The chain links TRBV29-1 to TRBJ1-2; D not resolved. CDR3 length: 11 amino acids. V gave up 3 bases and J gave up 4 bases, with 6 bases separating them. The V gene's germline CDR1 is SQVTM and CDR2 ANQGSEA. CDR3 sequence reads: CSVDGSYGYTF. In DNA form, the CDR3 reads TGCAGCGTTGATGGGTCCTATGGCTACACCTTC.

This CDR3 reads CSAPPISGGFTYNEQFF. DNA of the CDR3: TGCAGTGCTCCCCCCATCAGCGGGGGGTTCACCTACAATGAGCAGTTCTTC. The chain couples TRBV20-1 to TRBJ2-1; 9 nucleotides line up with TRBD2. This CDR3 is 17 amino acids long. The junction had 13 bases not matched to a gene; V was cut back by 5 bases and J by 2 bases. Germline V CDR1 and CDR2: DFQATT, SNEGSKA (reference sequence).

The CDR3 sequence: CASRIGQSGANVLTF. CDR3 nucleotides: TGTGCCAGCAGGATCGGACAGTCTGGGGCCAACGTCCTGACTTTC. The chain links TRBV5-6 to TRBJ2-6; D may be TRBD1 (6 bases). Trimming cost V 5 bases and J 1 base, with 10 bases left between them. This CDR3 spans 15 amino acids. CDR1 is SGHDT, CDR2 YYEEEE, per germline. Full variable domain (remainder filled in from reference TRBV5-6 and TRBJ2-6): DAGVTQSPTHLIKTRGQQVTLRCSPKSGHDTVSWYQQALGQGPQFIFQYYEEEERQRGNFPDRFSGHQFPNYSSELNVNALLLGDSALYLCASRIGQSGANVLTFGAGSRLTVL.

This sequence joins TRBV6-6 and TRBJ1-5, with D perhaps TRBD1 (5 bases). Trimming took 9 bases from V and 5 from J, leaving 17 bases between them. This CDR3 contains 14 residues. Germline-derived CDR1 and CDR2 are MNHNY and SVGAGI (reference sequence). CDR3 loop: CASTWGAGDQPQHF. The CDR3 region has the DNA TGTGCCAGTACGTGGGGCGCCGGTGATCAGCCCCAGCATTTT.

This clonotype was counted ten times or more. The J gene is TRBJ2-5, the V gene TRBV20-1; D is possibly TRBD2 (5 bases). V lost 3 bases to trimming and J lost 5 bases, with 10 bases between them. The CDR3 contains 12 residues. Germline lookup yields CDR1 DFQATT and CDR2 SNEGSKA (reference sequence). For the CDR3, the DNA is TGCAGTGCTAGGCCGGGGATGGAGACCCAGTACTTC. Translated: CSARPGMETQYF.

V usage is TRBV20-1 and J usage is TRBJ2-3; 7 nucleotides align to TRBD2. Losses at the gene ends were 3 bases for V and 4 bases for J; bases not matched to a gene: 4. The CDR3 totals 13 residues. CDR1 is DFQATT and CDR2 is SNEGSKA in the germline V gene (reference sequence). Here the CDR3 reads CSASAGVPDTQYF. The CDR3 DNA is TGCAGTGCTAGTGCGGGGGTGCCAGATACGCAGTATTTT.

CDR3 protein: CASSLRGTGLSQPQHF. CDR3 bases: TGTGCCAGCAGCCTTAGGGGGACAGGGTTGAGTCAGCCCCAGCATTTT. This rearrangement joins TRBV7-8 to TRBJ1-5, with 9 bases that match TRBD1. The CDR3 totals 16 residues. Germline V gene lookup returns CDR1 SGHVS and CDR2 FQNEAQ. Trimming cost V 5 bases and J 6 bases; bases outside gene matches: 11.

The chain has TRBV7-2 and TRBJ1-1; D remains unclear. Looked up from germline, CDR1 is SGHTA and CDR2 is FQGNSA. CDR3 size: 14 residues. Trimming cost V 2 bases and J 7 bases, with 14 bases left between them. As DNA, the CDR3 is TGTGCCAGCAGCTTAACGGGAATCTCGGTTGAAGCTTTCTTT. Translation: CASSLTGISVEAFF.

The V and J genes are TRBV20-1 and TRBJ1-5; D is undetermined. Germline loops: CDR1 DFQATT, CDR2 SNEGSKA (reference sequence). This CDR3 has 12 amino acids. Between the trimmed V and J ends, which lost 4 bases and 9 bases, there was a span of 13 bases. The CDR3 spells CSAIKTGGPQHF. DNA for the CDR3: TGCAGTGCTATTAAGACCGGCGGGCCCCAGCATTTT.

V is TRBV3-1 and J is TRBJ2-7, with D perhaps matching TRBD2 (6 bases). V lost 4 bases and J lost 1, with 14 bases in between. Germline assignment: CDR1 LGHDT and CDR2 YNNKEL (reference sequence). CDR3 size: 15 residues. The CDR3 reads CASSPGWAGSYEQYF. CDR3 coding DNA: TGTGCCAGCAGCCCTGGTTGGGCGGGGTCCTACGAGCAGTACTTC.